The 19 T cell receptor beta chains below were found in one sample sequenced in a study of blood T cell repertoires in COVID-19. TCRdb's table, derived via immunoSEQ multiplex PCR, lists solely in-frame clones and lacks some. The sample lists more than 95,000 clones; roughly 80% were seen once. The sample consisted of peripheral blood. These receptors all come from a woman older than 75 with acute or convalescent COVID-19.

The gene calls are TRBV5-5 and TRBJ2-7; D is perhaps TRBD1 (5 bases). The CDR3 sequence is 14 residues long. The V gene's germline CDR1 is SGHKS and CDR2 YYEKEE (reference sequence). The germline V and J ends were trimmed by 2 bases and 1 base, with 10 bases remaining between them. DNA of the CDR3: TGTGCCAGCAGCTTACCAGGGCTTTCCTACGAGCAGTACTTC. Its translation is CASSLPGLSYEQYF.

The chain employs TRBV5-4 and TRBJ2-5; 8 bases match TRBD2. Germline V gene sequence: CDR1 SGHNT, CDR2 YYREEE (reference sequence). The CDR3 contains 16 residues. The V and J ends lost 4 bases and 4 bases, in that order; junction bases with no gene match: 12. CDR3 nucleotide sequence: TGTGCCAGCAGCCTCCCGGGGGGGGCGCCTCGAGAGACCCAGTACTTC. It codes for CASSLPGGAPRETQYF.

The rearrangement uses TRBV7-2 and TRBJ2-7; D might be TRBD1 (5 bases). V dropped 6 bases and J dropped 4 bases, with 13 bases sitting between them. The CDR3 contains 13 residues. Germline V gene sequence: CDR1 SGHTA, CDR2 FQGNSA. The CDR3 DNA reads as TGTGCCAGCAGTGATTATTCAGGGTACGAGCAGTACTTC. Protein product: CASSDYSGYEQYF.

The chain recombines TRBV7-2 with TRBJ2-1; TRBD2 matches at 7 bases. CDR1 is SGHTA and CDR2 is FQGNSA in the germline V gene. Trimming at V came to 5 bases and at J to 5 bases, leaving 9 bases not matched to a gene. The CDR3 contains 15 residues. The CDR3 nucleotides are TGTGCCAGCAGCCCCAACGGACTAGGGGACAATGAGCAGTTCTTC. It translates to CASSPNGLGDNEQFF.

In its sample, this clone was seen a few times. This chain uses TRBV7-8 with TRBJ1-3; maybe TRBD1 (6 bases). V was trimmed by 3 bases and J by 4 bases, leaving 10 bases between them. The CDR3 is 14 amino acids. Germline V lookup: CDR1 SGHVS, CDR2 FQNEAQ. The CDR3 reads CASSLSQGGNTIYF. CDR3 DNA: TGTGCCAGCAGCTTGTCACAGGGAGGAAACACCATATATTTT.

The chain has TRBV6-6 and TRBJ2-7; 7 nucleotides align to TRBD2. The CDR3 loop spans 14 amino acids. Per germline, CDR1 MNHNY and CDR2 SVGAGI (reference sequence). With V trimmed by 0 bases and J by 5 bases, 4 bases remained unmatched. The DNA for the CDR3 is TGTGCCAGCAGTTACTCTGGGACTACCCACGAGCAGTACTTC. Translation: CASSYSGTTHEQYF.

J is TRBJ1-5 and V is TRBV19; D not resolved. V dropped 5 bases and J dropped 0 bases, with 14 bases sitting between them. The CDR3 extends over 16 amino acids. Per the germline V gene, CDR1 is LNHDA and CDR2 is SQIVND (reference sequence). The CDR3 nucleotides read TGTGCCAGTAGTTCCCTTGGAGGGAATAGCAATCAGCCCCAGCATTTT. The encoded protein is CASSSLGGNSNQPQHF.

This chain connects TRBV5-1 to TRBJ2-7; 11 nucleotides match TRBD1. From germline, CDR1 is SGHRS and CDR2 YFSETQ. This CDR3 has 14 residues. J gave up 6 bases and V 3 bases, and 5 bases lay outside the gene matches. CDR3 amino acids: CASSYGQGASEQYF. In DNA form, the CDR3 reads TGCGCCAGCAGCTACGGACAGGGGGCGAGCGAGCAGTACTTC. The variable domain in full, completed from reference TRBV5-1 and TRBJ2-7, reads KAGVTQTPRYLIKTRGQQVTLSCSPISGHRSVSWYQQTPGQGLQFLFEYFSETQRNKGNFPGRFSGRQFSNSRSEMNVSTLELGDSALYLCASSYGQGASEQYFGPGTRLTVT.

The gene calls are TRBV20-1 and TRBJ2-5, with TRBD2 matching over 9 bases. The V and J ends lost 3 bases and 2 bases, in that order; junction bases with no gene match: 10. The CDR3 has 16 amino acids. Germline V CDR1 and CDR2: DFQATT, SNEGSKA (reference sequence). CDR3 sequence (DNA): TGCAGTGCTAGTCCTAGCGGGATTGGGTTGCAAGAGACCCAGTACTTC. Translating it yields CSASPSGIGLQETQYF.

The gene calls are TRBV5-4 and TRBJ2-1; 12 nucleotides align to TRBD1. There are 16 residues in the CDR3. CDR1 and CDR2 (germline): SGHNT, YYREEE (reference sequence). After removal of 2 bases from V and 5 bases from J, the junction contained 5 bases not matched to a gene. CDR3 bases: TGTGCCAGCAGCTTTTCCGGGACAGGGGGCAACAATGAGCAGTTCTTC. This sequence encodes CASSFSGTGGNNEQFF.

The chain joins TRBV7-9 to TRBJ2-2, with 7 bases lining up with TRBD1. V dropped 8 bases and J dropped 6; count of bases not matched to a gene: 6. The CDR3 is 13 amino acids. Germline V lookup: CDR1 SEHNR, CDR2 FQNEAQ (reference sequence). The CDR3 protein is CASVQGHPGELFF. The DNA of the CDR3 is TGTGCCAGCGTACAGGGGCATCCCGGGGAGCTGTTTTTT.

CDR3 protein: CASSPTRAGEQYF. The CDR3 DNA sequence: TGTGCCAGCAGCCCGACGAGGGCCGGGGAGCAGTACTTC. This sequence joins TRBV3-1 (or the pseudogene TRBV3-2) and TRBJ2-7; weak D call: TRBD2 (5 bases). This CDR3 region has 13 residues. Germline V gene lookup returns CDR1 LGHDT and CDR2 YNNKEL (reference sequence). V shed 4 bases and J shed 7 bases, with 14 bases lying between them.

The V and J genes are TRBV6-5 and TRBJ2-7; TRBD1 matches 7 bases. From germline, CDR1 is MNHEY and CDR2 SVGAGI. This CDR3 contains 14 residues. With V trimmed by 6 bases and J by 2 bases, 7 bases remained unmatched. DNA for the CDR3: TGTGCCAGCAGCTGGGACAGAAAAACCTACGAGCAGTACTTC. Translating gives CASSWDRKTYEQYF.

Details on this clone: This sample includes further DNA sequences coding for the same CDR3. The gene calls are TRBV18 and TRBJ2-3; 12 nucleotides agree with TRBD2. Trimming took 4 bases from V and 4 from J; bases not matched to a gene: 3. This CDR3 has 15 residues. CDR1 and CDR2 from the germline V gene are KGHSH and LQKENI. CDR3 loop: CASSLTSGSADTQYF. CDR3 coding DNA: TGTGCCAGCTCACTGACTAGCGGGAGTGCAGATACGCAGTATTTT.

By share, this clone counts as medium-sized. The chain's CDR3 is CATSEDSYGYTF. The CDR3 bases are TGTGCCACCAGCGAAGACAGTTATGGCTACACCTTC. The chain is built from TRBV15 and TRBJ1-2, with D maybe TRBD1 (5 bases). V was clipped by 5 bases and J by 5 bases, with 9 bases between them. The germline V gene encodes CDR1 LNHNV and CDR2 YYDKDF (reference sequence). The CDR3 totals 12 residues.

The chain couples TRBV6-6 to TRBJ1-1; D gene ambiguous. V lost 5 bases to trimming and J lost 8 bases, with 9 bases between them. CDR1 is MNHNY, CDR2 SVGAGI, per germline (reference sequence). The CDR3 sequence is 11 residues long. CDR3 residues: CASSQTGEAFF. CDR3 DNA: TGTGCCAGCAGTCAAACGGGGGAAGCTTTCTTT.

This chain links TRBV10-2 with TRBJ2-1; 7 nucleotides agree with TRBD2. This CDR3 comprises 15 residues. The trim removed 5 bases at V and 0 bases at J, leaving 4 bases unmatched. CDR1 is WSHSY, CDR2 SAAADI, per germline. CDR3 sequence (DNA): TGCGCCAGCAGTTACCTAGCGGTCTCCTACAATGAGCAGTTCTTC. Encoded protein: CASSYLAVSYNEQFF.

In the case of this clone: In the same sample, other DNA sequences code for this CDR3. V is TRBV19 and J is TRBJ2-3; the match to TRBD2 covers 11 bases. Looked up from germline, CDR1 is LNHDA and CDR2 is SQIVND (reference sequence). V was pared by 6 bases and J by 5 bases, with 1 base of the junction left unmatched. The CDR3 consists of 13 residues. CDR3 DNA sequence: TGTGCCAGTAGCGGACTAGCGGGAGATACGCAGTATTTT. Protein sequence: CASSGLAGDTQYF. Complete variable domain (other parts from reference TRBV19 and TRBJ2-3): DGGITQSPKYLFRKEGQNVTLSCEQNLNHDAMYWYRQDPGQGLRLIYYSQIVNDFQKGDIAEGYSVSREKKESFPLTVTSAQKNPTAFYLCASSGLAGDTQYFGPGTRLTVL.

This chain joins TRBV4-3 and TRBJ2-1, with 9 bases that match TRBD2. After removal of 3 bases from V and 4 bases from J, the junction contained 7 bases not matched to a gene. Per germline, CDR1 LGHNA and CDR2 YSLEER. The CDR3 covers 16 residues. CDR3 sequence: CASSQSLAGLYNEQFF. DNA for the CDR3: TGCGCCAGCAGCCAGAGCCTAGCGGGATTATACAATGAGCAGTTCTTC.